The 15 T cell receptor beta chains below come from one sample, sequenced in a study of blood T cells in healthy people across ages. Alongside a J-beta primer mix, a sample-barcoded 5' primer served in a second PCR lasting about 7 to 11 cycles. TCRdb reprocessed the 5' RACE reads via MiXCR and lists one record per CDR3 protein. The profile shows some 880,000 distinct CDR3 sequences, about 34% of them singletons. What was sequenced was blood. These receptors were collected from a man aged 18 to 30 in good health.

The gene calls are TRBV6-1 and TRBJ1-2, with TRBD1 matching 11 bases. The length of the CDR3 is 19 residues. CDR1 and CDR2 (germline): MNHNS, SASEGT. Germline trimming cut 6 bases from V and 6 bases from J; bases unmatched to any gene: 21. The CDR3 sequence: CASSENVPQRTGGLHGYTF. The DNA of the CDR3 is TGTGCCAGCAGCGAAAATGTACCCCAAAGGACAGGGGGCCTACATGGCTACACCTTC.

Notes on this clonotype: With a much larger clone just one base away, this may be a read error. This CDR3 reads CASSFGTPAYSYNEQYF. The CDR3 bases are TGTGCCAGCAGTTTCGGGACACCCGCATACTCCTACAATGAGCAGTACTTC. The chain employs TRBV27 and TRBJ2-1; TRBD1 is a possible D gene (6 bases). The J call may be mistaken, given a closer DNA end match to TRBJ2-7. The germline V gene has CDR1 MNHEY and CDR2 SMNVEV (reference sequence). The CDR3 loop spans 17 amino acids.

This chain connects TRBV7-8 to TRBJ2-5; TRBD1 matches 8 bases. Trimming took 3 bases from V and 0 from J; bases not matched to a gene: 6. Germline V gene data show CDR1 as SGHVS and CDR2 as FQNEAQ. The CDR3 runs to 16 residues. CDR3 sequence (DNA): TGTGCCAGCAGCTTCGGGACAGGAGCGTACCAAGAGACCCAGTACTTC. As protein: CASSFGTGAYQETQYF.

This chain uses TRBV6-6 with TRBJ1-5; 10 bases match TRBD1. V lost 6 bases and J lost 2; bases outside the gene matches: 7. CDR3 length: 16 amino acids. In germline, CDR1 is MNHNY, CDR2 SVGAGI (reference sequence). The CDR3 DNA reads as TGTGCCAGCAGAGCGCCCGGGACAGGGGGCAATCAGCCCCAGCATTTT. As protein: CASRAPGTGGNQPQHF.

The chain carries TRBV21-1 and TRBJ2-5; the table assigns TRBD1, which was not confirmed against the DNA. TRBV21-1 is a pseudogene locus. This CDR3 spans 15 amino acids. The chain's CDR3 is CASSSGTDSQETQYF. DNA of the CDR3: TGTGCCAGCAGCAGCGGGACAGATTCTCAAGAGACCCAGTACTTC.

J is TRBJ1-1 and V is TRBV10-3; no reliable D call. CDR1 and CDR2 from the germline V gene are ENHRY and SYGVKD. The CDR3 sequence is 15 residues long. Trimming removed 3 bases from V and 0 bases from J, with 11 bases in between. In nucleotides, the CDR3 is TGTGCCATCAGTGAATCGAAACAGTTGAACACTGAAGCTTTCTTT. Protein sequence: CAISESKQLNTEAFF.

This clonotype has just a few counts. This chain links TRBV7-3 with TRBJ2-3; 7 nucleotides line up with TRBD2. After removal of 3 bases from V and 9 bases from J, the junction contained 9 bases not matched to a gene. This CDR3 comprises 14 residues. CDR1 is SGHTA and CDR2 is FQGTGA in the germline V gene. The CDR3 DNA sequence: TGTGCCAGCAGCTTCCCTCCCCTAGCGGAGACGCAGTATTTT. Its translation: CASSFPPLAETQYF.

The chain recombines TRBV11-3 with TRBJ2-3, with D unresolved. Trimming stripped 0 bases from V and 10 bases from J, with 20 bases between. This CDR3 has 16 residues. Germline V lookup: CDR1 SGHNT, CDR2 YENEEA. In DNA, the CDR3 is TGTGCCAGCAGCTTAGATGGGCACGGCAGCCGTAGTTCGCAGTATTTT. It is translated as CASSLDGHGSRSSQYF.

The gene calls are TRBV4-1 and TRBJ2-5; no clear D gene. Germline V gene lookup returns CDR1 MGHRA and CDR2 YSYEKL. This CDR3 region has 15 residues. V lost 0 bases and J lost 2, with 10 bases in between. The CDR3 spells CASSQEERRQETQYF. The DNA for the CDR3 is TGCGCCAGCAGCCAAGAGGAACGAAGGCAAGAGACCCAGTACTTC.

The V and J genes are TRBV27 and TRBJ2-3; D call uncertain. The V gene lost 2 bases and the J gene lost 0 bases, with 12 bases spanning the gap. Germline-derived CDR1 and CDR2 are MNHEY and SMNVEV (reference sequence). CDR3 size: 16 residues. The CDR3 here is CASSLERLPSTDTQYF. The CDR3 DNA reads TGTGCCAGCAGTTTAGAAAGGTTACCTAGCACAGATACGCAGTATTTT.

This clonotype has more than one count but fewer than ten. The V call is TRBV24-1, the J call TRBJ2-1; D possibly corresponds to TRBD1 (5 bases). This CDR3 region has 17 residues. The germline V gene has CDR1 KGHDR and CDR2 SFDVKD. Trimming cost V 4 bases and J 0 bases, with 15 bases left between them. As DNA, the CDR3 is TGTGCCACCAGTGACTCCTGGTCCAGGGACTCCTACAATGAGCAGTTCTTC. Translation gives CATSDSWSRDSYNEQFF.

To note about this clonotype: An end of the junction does not agree with germline; a read error may underlie this. The genes are TRBV5-1 and TRBJ2-7; no clear D gene. CDR1 and CDR2 (germline): SGHRS, YFSETQ. The CDR3 is 17 residues long. The CDR3 here is CAGSSGSRSEAYNEQYF. CDR3 sequence (DNA): TGCGCCGGCAGCTCCGGATCTCGATCTGAGGCCTACAATGAGCAGTACTTC.

The genes are TRBV6-2 or TRBV6-3 and TRBJ1-5, with D hard to call. The CDR3 sequence is 14 residues long. Trimming removed 2 bases at V and 5 bases at J, with 10 bases between. Per germline, CDR1 MNHEY and CDR2 SVGEGT. Written as DNA, the CDR3 is TGTGCCAGCAGTTACGAGGCTTTGTATCAGCCCCAGCATTTT. Amino acid sequence: CASSYEALYQPQHF.

The V call is TRBV28, the J call TRBJ2-3; D gene ambiguous. Trimming shortened V by 7 bases and J by 2 bases, and 13 bases separated the two germline ends. The CDR3 runs 14 residues. From germline, CDR1 is MDHEN and CDR2 SYDVKM. The CDR3 is CASTRRAPTDTQYF. CDR3 in DNA: TGTGCCAGCACCCGCCGGGCCCCCACAGATACGCAGTATTTT.

This clonotype was seen a few times. The chain carries TRBV7-9 and TRBJ1-6; D unclear. CDR3 length: 12 amino acids. Trimming cost V 5 bases and J 9 bases, with 8 bases left between them. Per the germline V gene, CDR1 is SEHNR and CDR2 is FQNEAQ (reference sequence). CDR3 loop: CASSRGSSPLHF. Here the CDR3 DNA reads TGTGCCAGCAGCCGAGGATCTTCACCCCTCCACTTT.